These 19 T cell receptor beta chains were all obtained from the same sample, sequenced in a study of T-cell memory formation after mild COVID-19. TCRdb independently ran MiXCR on the 5' RACE reads; one entry per CDR3 protein. There are roughly 35,000 distinct CDR3 sequences in the sample; 21% occur only once, and less than 2% lies in the top ten. Sequenced: PBMCs or a T cell subset sorted from them (not recorded which). The receptors were gathered from an adult who had mild COVID-19 (a few samples of this study predate the infection). Cell type and time point are not known.

The chain has TRBV12-3 or TRBV12-4 and TRBJ1-2, with 9 bases aligning to TRBD1. There are 16 residues in the CDR3. V trimming: 3 bases; J trimming: 2 bases; junction bases outside the gene matches: 7. DNA of the CDR3: TGTGCCAGCAGTTTCTCCGGGACAGGGCGGAACTATGGCTACACCTTC. Translation gives CASSFSGTGRNYGYTF.

This clonotype has ten or more counts. The chain combines TRBV3-1 with TRBJ2-1, with D perhaps TRBD2 (5 bases). The CDR3 spans 12 residues. Per germline, CDR1 LGHDT and CDR2 YNNKEL (reference sequence). Trimming took off 11 bases at V and 9 bases at J, with 17 bases between the two ends. CDR3: CAATLGVSEQFF. As DNA, the CDR3 is TGTGCCGCAACACTGGGAGTCTCTGAGCAGTTCTTC.

The chain has TRBV2 and TRBJ1-5; no reliable D call. Germline V gene lookup returns CDR1 SNHLY and CDR2 FYNNEI. V was shortened by 5 bases and J by 4 bases, with 12 bases between the two germline ends. The CDR3 extends over 14 amino acids. Here the CDR3 DNA reads TGTGCCAGCAGTTCAGAATTATTTAATCAGCCCCAGCATTTT. Residues: CASSSELFNQPQHF. Filled out from reference TRBV2 and TRBJ1-5, the complete variable domain reads EPEVTQTPSHQVTQMGQEVILRCVPISNHLYFYWYRQILGQKVEFLVSFYNNEISEKSEIFDDQFSVERPDGSNFTLKIRSTKLEDSAMYFCASSSELFNQPQHFGDGTRLSIL.

There are many counts of this clonotype. CDR3 residues: CASSPWGERSYEQYF. DNA of the CDR3: TGTGCCAGCAGCCCGTGGGGGGAACGGTCCTACGAGCAGTACTTC. The rearrangement joins TRBV5-5 to TRBJ2-7; tentative D call: TRBD2 (6 bases). CDR3 length: 15 amino acids. CDR1 is SGHKS, CDR2 YYEKEE, per germline (reference sequence). V was shortened by 4 bases and J by 1 base, with 15 bases between the two germline ends.

V gene TRBV30 combines with J gene TRBJ1-1; TRBD1 might be the D (5 bases). CDR1 is GTSNPN and CDR2 is SVGIG in the germline V gene (reference sequence). The CDR3 contains 12 residues. Trimming took off 8 bases at V and 4 bases at J, with 14 bases between the two ends. The CDR3 DNA reads TGTGCCGCCAGCGTCAGGGTCACTGAAGCTTTCTTT. Encoded protein: CAASVRVTEAFF.

The sample holds many counts of this clonotype. The chain employs TRBV18 and TRBJ1-2, with D tentatively TRBD1 (5 bases). The CDR3 sequence is 15 residues long. The V end lost 3 bases, the J end lost 2 bases, and 13 bases lay between the germline ends. Germline lookup yields CDR1 KGHSH and CDR2 LQKENI. The CDR3 nucleotides are TGTGCCAGCTCACCGGCCGGGCAGGGCAACTATGGCTACACCTTC. Its protein is CASSPAGQGNYGYTF.

This clonotype was seen many times. The chain joins TRBV24-1 to TRBJ2-7, with a possible D match to TRBD1 (5 bases). Germline values: CDR1 KGHDR, CDR2 SFDVKD. V was trimmed by 5 bases and J by 3 bases, leaving 10 bases between them. The CDR3 runs to 13 residues. The CDR3 DNA sequence: TGTGCCACCAGTGGACAGATAGACTACGAGCAGTACTTC. Translated, it gives CATSGQIDYEQYF.

This clonotype occurred many times. The gene calls are TRBV19 and TRBJ2-2; tentative D call: TRBD2 (5 bases). Germline CDR1 is LNHDA and CDR2 is SQIVND (reference sequence). The CDR3 covers 15 residues. The V gene lost 6 bases and the J gene lost 0 bases, with 11 bases spanning the gap. CDR3 in amino acids: CASRGLAPNTGELFF. The CDR3 coding sequence is TGTGCCAGTAGGGGTCTAGCTCCGAACACCGGGGAGCTGTTTTTT.

CDR3 sequence reads: CASSFEQGNQPQHF. The CDR3 DNA follows: TGTGCCAGCAGCTTCGAACAGGGGAATCAGCCCCAGCATTTT. The V call is TRBV7-9, the J call TRBJ1-5; TRBD1 matches 7 bases. The CDR3 runs 14 residues. Germline V gene data show CDR1 as SEHNR and CDR2 as FQNEAQ (reference sequence). The V segment lost 3 bases and the J segment 4 bases; nucleotides outside the gene matches: 3. The full variable domain, rest sourced from reference TRBV7-9 and TRBJ1-5, is DTGVSQNPRHKITKRGQNVTFRCDPISEHNRLYWYRQTLGQGPEFLTYFQNEAQLEKSRLLSDRFSAERPKGSFSTLEIQRTEQGDSAMYLCASSFEQGNQPQHFGDGTRLSIL.

This clonotype was seen a single time. The V and J genes are TRBV4-1 and TRBJ2-1; 11 nucleotides agree with TRBD2. V shed 4 bases, J shed 3 bases, and the junction held 5 bases outside the gene matches. The CDR3 extends over 16 amino acids. Germline values: CDR1 MGHRA, CDR2 YSYEKL. The chain's CDR3 is CASSPPLAGVYNEQFF. The DNA for the CDR3 is TGCGCCAGCAGCCCCCCACTAGCGGGGGTCTACAATGAGCAGTTCTTC.

This chain links TRBV13 with TRBJ1-6; D remains ambiguous. This CDR3 has 12 amino acids. Germline lookup yields CDR1 PRHDT and CDR2 FYEKMQ (reference sequence). The V end was cut by 4 bases, the J end by 16 bases, with 14 bases between. The CDR3: CASSSRPRRLHF. The CDR3 DNA reads as TGTGCCAGCAGCTCCCGCCCCAGGCGACTCCACTTT.

Ten or more counts support this clonotype. The chain employs TRBV7-9 and TRBJ2-5, with TRBD1 identical over 7 bases. CDR3 size: 15 residues. Germline V gene data show CDR1 as SEHNR and CDR2 as FQNEAQ (reference sequence). V was clipped by 4 bases and J by 5 bases; unmatched bases: 10. The CDR3 DNA follows: TGTGCCAGCAGCTACCAAACAGGGGTTAGGGAGACCCAGTACTTC. Its protein is CASSYQTGVRETQYF.

This clonotype came up many times. V and J are TRBV7-9 and TRBJ2-1; TRBD1 or TRBD2 may be the D gene (6 bases each). V was cut by 8 bases and J by 6 bases, with 20 bases left in between. Looked up from germline, CDR1 is SEHNR and CDR2 is FQNEAQ (reference sequence). The CDR3 covers 15 residues. For the CDR3, the DNA is TGTGCCAGCGGGGGTGTGGGGGGCCTCGGCAATGAGCAGTTCTTC. It translates to CASGGVGGLGNEQFF.

This clonotype was seen only a few times. The chain uses TRBV12-3 or TRBV12-4 and TRBJ2-5, with D unclear. Trimming took 6 bases from V and 5 from J, leaving 10 bases between them. CDR3 length equals 12 residues. The CDR3, as DNA: TGTGCCAGCAGCCCCCCCGGTGAGACCCAGTACTTC. Translation gives CASSPPGETQYF.

This clonotype was seen repeatedly, ten times or more. V and J are TRBV20-1 and TRBJ2-1, with 12 bases that match TRBD2. The germline CDR1 and CDR2 sequences are DFQATT and SNEGSKA (reference sequence). The CDR3 is 16 amino acids. Unmatched junction bases numbered 11, after V lost 2 bases and J lost 9 bases. The DNA for the CDR3 is TGCAGTGCTAGAAAGACCGGACTAGCGGGAATGGGTGAGCAGTTCTTC. It translates to CSARKTGLAGMGEQFF.

The table lists this clonotype with many counts. The rearrangement uses TRBV7-9 and TRBJ2-7; possible D gene TRBD1, 6 bases. Trimming left V 3 bases short and J 3 bases short, with 9 bases between. CDR3 length: 13 residues. Per germline, CDR1 SEHNR and CDR2 FQNEAQ (reference sequence). As DNA, the CDR3 is TGTGCCAGCAGCTTTGAACAGGGCTACGAGCAGTACTTC. Protein sequence: CASSFEQGYEQYF. Full variable domain (outside the CDR3, taken from reference TRBV7-9 and TRBJ2-7): DTGVSQNPRHKITKRGQNVTFRCDPISEHNRLYWYRQTLGQGPEFLTYFQNEAQLEKSRLLSDRFSAERPKGSFSTLEIQRTEQGDSAMYLCASSFEQGYEQYFGPGTRLTVT.

This clonotype was seen repeatedly, ten times or more. The rearrangement uses TRBV21-1 and TRBJ2-3; TRBD2 reflects the table's D call only, with no check against the DNA. TRBV21-1 has pseudogene status. The CDR3 consists of 16 residues. The CDR3 bases are TGTGCCAGCGGCCAACTAGCGGGAGGGCCTCGGGATACGCAGTATTTT. Translated: CASGQLAGGPRDTQYF.

This clonotype was counted ten times or more. The chain carries TRBV7-3 and TRBJ1-1; D not certain. The germline gives CDR1 SGHTA, CDR2 FQGTGA. CDR3 length equals 13 residues. The ends were cut back, 4 bases at V and 5 bases at J, with 11 bases in the middle. The CDR3 reads CASSSRRETEAFF. DNA of the CDR3: TGTGCCAGCAGCTCCCGGAGAGAGACTGAAGCTTTCTTT. Filled out from reference TRBV7-3 and TRBJ1-1, the complete variable domain reads GAGVSQTPSNKVTEKGKYVELRCDPISGHTALYWYRQSLGQGPEFLIYFQGTGAADDSGLPNDRFFAVRPEGSVSTLKIQRTERGDSAVYLCASSSRRETEAFFGQGTRLTVV.

This clonotype was counted at least ten times. This chain joins TRBV5-1 and TRBJ2-5; weak D call: TRBD1 (6 bases). The CDR3 totals 15 residues. V dropped 0 bases and J dropped 1 base, with 10 bases sitting between them. Germline CDR1 reads SGHRS; CDR2 reads YFSETQ. This chain's CDR3 is CASSLAGTSQETQYF. Here the CDR3 DNA reads TGCGCCAGCAGCTTGGCCGGGACATCCCAAGAGACCCAGTACTTC.